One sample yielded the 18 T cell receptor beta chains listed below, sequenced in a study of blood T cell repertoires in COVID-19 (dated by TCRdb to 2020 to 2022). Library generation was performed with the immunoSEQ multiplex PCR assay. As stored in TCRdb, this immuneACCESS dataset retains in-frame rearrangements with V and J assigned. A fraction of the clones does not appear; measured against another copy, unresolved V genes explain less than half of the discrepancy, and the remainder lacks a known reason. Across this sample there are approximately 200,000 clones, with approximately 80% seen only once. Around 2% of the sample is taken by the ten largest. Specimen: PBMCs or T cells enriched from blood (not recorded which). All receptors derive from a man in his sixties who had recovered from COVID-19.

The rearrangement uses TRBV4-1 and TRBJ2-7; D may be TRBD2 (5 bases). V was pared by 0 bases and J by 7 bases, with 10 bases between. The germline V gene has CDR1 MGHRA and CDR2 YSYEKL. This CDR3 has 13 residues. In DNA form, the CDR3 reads TGCGCCAGCAGCCAAGATCTTCCGGGGGAGCAGTACTTC. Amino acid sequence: CASSQDLPGEQYF.

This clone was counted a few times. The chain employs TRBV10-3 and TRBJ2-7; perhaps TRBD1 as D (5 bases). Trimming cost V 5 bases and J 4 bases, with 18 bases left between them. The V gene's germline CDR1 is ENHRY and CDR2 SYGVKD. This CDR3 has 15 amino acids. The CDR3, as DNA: TGTGCCATCAGTCTAAGCGACAGAGACTTTTACGAGCAGTACTTC. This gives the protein CAISLSDRDFYEQYF.

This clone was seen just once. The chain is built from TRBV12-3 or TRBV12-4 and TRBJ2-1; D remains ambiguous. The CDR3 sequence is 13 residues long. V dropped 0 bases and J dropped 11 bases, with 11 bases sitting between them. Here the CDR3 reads CASSLAAESKQFF. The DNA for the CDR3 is TGTGCCAGCAGTTTAGCGGCGGAAAGTAAGCAGTTCTTC.

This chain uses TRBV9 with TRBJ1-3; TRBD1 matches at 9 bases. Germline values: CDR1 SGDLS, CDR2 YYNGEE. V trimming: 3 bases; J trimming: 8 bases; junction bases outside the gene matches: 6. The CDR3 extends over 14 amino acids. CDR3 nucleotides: TGTGCCAGCAGCGATACAGGGGGCGCGGACACCATATATTTT. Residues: CASSDTGGADTIYF.

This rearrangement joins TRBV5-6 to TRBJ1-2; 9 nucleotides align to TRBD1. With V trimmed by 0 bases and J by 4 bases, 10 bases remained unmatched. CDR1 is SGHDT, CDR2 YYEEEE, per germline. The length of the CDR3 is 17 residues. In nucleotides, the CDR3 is TGTGCCAGCAGCTTGGCCGGGACAGGGAGCGGAACCTATGGCTACACCTTC. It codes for CASSLAGTGSGTYGYTF.

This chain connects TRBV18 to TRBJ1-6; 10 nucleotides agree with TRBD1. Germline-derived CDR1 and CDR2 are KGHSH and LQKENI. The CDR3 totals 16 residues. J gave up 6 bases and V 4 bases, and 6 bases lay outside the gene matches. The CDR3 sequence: CASSLGQGFINSPLHF. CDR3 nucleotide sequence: TGTGCCAGCTCACTGGGACAGGGGTTCATTAATTCACCCCTCCACTTT.

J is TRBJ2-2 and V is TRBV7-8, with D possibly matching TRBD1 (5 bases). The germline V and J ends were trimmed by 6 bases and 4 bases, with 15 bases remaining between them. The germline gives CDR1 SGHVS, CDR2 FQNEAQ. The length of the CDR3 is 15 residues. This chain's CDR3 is CASSSGHWGTGELFF. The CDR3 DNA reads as TGTGCCAGCAGTTCCGGACACTGGGGCACCGGGGAGCTGTTTTTT. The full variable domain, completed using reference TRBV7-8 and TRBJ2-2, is GAGVSQSPRYKVAKRGQDVALRCDPISGHVSLFWYQQALGQGPEFLTYFQNEAQLDKSGLPSDRFFAERPEGSVSTLKIQRTQQEDSAVYLCASSSGHWGTGELFFGEGSRLTVL.

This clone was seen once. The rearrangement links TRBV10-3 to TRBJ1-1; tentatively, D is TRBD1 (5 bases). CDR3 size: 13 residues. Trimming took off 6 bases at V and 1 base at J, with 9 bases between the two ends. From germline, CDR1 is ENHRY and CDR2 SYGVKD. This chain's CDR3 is CAIRRDPNTEAFF. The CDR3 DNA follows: TGTGCCATCAGGCGGGACCCGAACACTGAAGCTTTCTTT.

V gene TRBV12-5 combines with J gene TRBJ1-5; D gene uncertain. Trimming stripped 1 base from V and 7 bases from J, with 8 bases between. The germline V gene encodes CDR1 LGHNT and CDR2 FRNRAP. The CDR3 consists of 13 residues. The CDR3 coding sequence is TGTGCTAGTGGTTTGGACCGGTTCCAGCCCCAGCATTTT. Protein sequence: CASGLDRFQPQHF.

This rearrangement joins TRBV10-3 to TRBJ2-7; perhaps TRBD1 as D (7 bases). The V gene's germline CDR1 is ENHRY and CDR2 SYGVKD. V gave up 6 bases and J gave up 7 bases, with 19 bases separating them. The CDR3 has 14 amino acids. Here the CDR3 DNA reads TGTGCCATCAGGGGGCGTGGCAGGGGGGAAGAGCAGTACTTC. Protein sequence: CAIRGRGRGEEQYF.

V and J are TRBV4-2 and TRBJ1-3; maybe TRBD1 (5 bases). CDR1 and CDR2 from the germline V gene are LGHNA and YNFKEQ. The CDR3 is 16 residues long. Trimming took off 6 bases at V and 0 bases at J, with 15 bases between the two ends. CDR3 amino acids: CASRLRAADSGNTIYF. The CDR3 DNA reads TGTGCCAGCAGACTCAGGGCGGCAGACTCTGGAAACACCATATATTTT.

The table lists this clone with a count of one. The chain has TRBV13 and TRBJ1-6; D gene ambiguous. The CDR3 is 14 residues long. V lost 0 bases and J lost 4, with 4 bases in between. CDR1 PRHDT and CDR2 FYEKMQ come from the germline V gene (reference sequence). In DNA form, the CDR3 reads TGTGCCAGCAGCTTAGGGACTTATAATTCACCCCTCCACTTT. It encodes CASSLGTYNSPLHF.

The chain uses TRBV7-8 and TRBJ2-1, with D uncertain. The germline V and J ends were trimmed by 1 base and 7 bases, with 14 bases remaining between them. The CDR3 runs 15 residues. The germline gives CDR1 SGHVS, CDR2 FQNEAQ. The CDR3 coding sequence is TGTGCCAGCAGCTTAGAAGGCAGGATCGTAAATGAGCAGTTCTTC. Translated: CASSLEGRIVNEQFF. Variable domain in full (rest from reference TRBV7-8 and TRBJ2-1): GAGVSQSPRYKVAKRGQDVALRCDPISGHVSLFWYQQALGQGPEFLTYFQNEAQLDKSGLPSDRFFAERPEGSVSTLKIQRTQQEDSAVYLCASSLEGRIVNEQFFGPGTRLTVL.

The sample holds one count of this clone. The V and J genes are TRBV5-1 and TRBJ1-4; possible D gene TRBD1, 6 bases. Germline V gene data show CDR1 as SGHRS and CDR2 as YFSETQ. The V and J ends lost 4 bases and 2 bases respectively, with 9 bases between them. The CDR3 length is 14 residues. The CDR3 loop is CASSPQGTNEKLFF. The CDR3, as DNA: TGCGCCAGCAGCCCCCAGGGGACTAATGAAAAACTGTTTTTT.

The DNA of the CDR3 is TGTGCCAGCAGCTTAGGGGGCGAAAGAGAGACCCAGTACTTC. This encodes CASSLGGERETQYF. The chain combines TRBV11-3 with TRBJ2-5, with D tentatively TRBD1 (5 bases). The germline CDR1 and CDR2 sequences are SGHNT and YENEEA. This CDR3 has 14 residues. The germline V and J ends were trimmed by 1 base and 4 bases, with 10 bases remaining between them.

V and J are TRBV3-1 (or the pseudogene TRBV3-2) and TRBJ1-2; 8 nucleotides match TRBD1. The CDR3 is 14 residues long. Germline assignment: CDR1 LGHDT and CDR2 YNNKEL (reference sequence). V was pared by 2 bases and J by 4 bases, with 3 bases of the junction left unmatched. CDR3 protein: CASSQPDRGYGYTF. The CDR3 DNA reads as TGTGCCAGCAGCCAACCTGACAGGGGCTATGGCTACACCTTC.

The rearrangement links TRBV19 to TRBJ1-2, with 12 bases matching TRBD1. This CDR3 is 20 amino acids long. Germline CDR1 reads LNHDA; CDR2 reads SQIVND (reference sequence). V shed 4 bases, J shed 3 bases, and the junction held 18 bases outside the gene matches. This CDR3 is CASSNAGTGGFFFPYYGYTF. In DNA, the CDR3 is TGTGCCAGTAGTAACGCCGGGACAGGGGGCTTCTTTTTCCCGTACTATGGCTACACCTTC. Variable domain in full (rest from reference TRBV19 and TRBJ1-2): DGGITQSPKYLFRKEGQNVTLSCEQNLNHDAMYWYRQDPGQGLRLIYYSQIVNDFQKGDIAEGYSVSREKKESFPLTVTSAQKNPTAFYLCASSNAGTGGFFFPYYGYTFGSGTRLTVV.

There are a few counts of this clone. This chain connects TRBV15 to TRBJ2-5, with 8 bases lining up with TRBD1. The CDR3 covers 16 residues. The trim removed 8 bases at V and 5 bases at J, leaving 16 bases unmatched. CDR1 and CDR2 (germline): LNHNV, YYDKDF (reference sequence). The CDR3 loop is CATANYPRGLGETQYF. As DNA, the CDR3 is TGTGCCACCGCGAACTACCCCAGGGGGCTGGGTGAGACCCAGTACTTC. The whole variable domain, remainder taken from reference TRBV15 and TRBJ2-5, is DAMVIQNPRYQVTQFGKPVTLSCSQTLNHNVMYWYQQKSSQAPKLLFHYYDKDFNNEADTPDNFQSRRPNTSFCFLDIRSPGLGDTAMYLCATANYPRGLGETQYFGPGTRLLVL.